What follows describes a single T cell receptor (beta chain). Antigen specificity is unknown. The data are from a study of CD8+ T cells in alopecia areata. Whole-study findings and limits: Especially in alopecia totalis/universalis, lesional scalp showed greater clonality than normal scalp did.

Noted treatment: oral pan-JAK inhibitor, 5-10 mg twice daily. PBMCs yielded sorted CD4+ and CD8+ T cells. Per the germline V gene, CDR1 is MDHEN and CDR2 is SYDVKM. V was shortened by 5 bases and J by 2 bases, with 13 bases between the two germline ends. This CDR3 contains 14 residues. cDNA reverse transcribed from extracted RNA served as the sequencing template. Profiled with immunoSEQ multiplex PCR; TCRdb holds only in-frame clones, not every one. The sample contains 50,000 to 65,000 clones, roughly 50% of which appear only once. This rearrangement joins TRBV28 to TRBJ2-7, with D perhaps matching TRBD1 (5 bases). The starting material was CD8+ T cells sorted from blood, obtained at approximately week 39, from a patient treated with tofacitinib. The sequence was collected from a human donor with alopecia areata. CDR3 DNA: TGTGCCAGCAGTGTGGGCAGGGCGGCCTACGAGCAGTACTTC. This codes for CASSVGRAAYEQYF.